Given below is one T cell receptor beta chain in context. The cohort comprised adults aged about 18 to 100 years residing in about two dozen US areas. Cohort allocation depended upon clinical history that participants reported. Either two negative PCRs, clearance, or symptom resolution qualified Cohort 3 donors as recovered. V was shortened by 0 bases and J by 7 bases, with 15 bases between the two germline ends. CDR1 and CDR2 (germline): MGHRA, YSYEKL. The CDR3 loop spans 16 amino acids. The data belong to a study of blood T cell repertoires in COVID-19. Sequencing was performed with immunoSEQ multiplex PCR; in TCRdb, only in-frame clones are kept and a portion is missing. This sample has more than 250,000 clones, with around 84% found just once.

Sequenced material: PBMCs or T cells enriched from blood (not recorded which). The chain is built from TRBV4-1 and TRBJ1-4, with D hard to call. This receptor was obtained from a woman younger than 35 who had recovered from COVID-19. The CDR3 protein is CASSQERSAGSEKLFF. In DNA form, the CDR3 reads TGCGCCAGCAGCCAAGAACGGTCGGCGGGGTCTGAAAAACTGTTTTTT.